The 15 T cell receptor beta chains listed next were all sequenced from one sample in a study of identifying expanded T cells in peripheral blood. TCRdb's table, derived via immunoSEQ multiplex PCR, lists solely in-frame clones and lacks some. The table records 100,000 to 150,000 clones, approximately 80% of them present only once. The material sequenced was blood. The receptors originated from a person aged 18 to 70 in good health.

The CDR3 DNA follows: TGTGCCTGGTCCAGGGCCTTTACTCAGCCCCAGCATTTT. Its translation is CAWSRAFTQPQHF. The chain combines TRBV30 with TRBJ1-5; tentative D call: TRBD1 (5 bases). The V and J ends lost 5 bases and 6 bases respectively, with 14 bases between them. The length of the CDR3 is 13 residues. CDR1 and CDR2 from the germline V gene are GTSNPN and SVGIG (reference sequence).

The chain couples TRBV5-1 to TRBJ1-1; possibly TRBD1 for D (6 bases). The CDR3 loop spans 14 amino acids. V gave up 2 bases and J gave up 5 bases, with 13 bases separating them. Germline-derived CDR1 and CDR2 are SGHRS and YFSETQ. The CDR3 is CASSFGGRGTEAFF. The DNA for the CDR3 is TGCGCCAGCAGCTTTGGGGGGCGAGGGACTGAAGCTTTCTTT.

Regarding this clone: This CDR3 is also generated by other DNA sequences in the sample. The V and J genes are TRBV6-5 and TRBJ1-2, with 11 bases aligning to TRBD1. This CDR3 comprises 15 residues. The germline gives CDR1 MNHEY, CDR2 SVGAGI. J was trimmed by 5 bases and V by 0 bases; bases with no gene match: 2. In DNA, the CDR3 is TGTGCCAGCAGTTACTCCGGGACAGGGGGTTATGGCTACACCTTC. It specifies CASSYSGTGGYGYTF.

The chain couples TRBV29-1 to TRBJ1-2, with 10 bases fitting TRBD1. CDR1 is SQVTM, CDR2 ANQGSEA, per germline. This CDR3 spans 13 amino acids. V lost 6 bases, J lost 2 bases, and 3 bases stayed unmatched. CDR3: CSVDRGSNYGYTF. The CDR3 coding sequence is TGCAGCGTGGACAGGGGGAGCAACTATGGCTACACCTTC. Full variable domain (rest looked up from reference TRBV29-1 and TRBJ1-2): SAVISQKPSRDICQRGTSLTIQCQVDSQVTMMFWYRQQPGQSLTLIATANQGSEATYESGFVIDKFPISRPNLTFSTLTVSNMSPEDSSIYLCSVDRGSNYGYTFGSGTRLTVV.

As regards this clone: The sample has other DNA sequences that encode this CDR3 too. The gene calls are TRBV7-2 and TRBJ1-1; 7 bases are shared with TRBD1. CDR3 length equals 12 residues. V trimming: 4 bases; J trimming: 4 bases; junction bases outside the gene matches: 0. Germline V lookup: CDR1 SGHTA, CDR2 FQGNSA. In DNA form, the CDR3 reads TGTGCCAGCAGCTACAGGGGCACTGAAGCTTTCTTT. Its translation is CASSYRGTEAFF.

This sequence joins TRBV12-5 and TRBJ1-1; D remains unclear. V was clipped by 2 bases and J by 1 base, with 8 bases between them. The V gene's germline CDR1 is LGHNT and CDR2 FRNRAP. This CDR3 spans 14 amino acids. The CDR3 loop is CASGLMVWNTEAFF. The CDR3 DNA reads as TGTGCTAGTGGTTTGATGGTATGGAACACTGAAGCTTTCTTT.

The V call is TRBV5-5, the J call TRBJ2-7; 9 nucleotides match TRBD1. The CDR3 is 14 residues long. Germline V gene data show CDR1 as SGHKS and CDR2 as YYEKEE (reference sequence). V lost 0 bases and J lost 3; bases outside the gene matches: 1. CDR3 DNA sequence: TGTGCCAGCAGCTTGGGGACAGGGGTCTACGAGCAGTACTTC. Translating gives CASSLGTGVYEQYF.

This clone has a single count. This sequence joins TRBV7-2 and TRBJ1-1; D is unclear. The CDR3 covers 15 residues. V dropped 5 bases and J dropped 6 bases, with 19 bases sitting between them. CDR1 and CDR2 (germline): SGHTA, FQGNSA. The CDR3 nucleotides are TGTGCCAGCAGCCAATTGGGAGTACGCAGCGCTGAAGCTTTCTTT. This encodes CASSQLGVRSAEAFF.

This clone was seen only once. CDR3 DNA sequence: TGTGCCAGCAGCTTAGTGACCCGGGAGACCCAGTACTTC. It encodes CASSLVTRETQYF. V and J are TRBV7-2 and TRBJ2-5; D ambiguous. With 1 base removed from V and 5 bases from J, the gap between germline ends came to 8 bases. The CDR3 sequence is 13 residues long. Germline V gives CDR1 SGHTA, CDR2 FQGNSA.

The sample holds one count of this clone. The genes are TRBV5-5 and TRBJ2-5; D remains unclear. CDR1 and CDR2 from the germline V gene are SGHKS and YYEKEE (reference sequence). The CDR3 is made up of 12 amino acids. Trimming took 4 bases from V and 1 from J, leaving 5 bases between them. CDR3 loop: CASSRVQETQYF. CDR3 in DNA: TGTGCCAGCAGCCGGGTCCAAGAGACCCAGTACTTC.

The CDR3 DNA reads TGTGCCACCAGCAGAGTTCTATTACAGGGAGATAATTCACCCCTCCACTTT. The encoded protein is CATSRVLLQGDNSPLHF. The chain links TRBV15 to TRBJ1-6; possible D gene TRBD1, 6 bases. This CDR3 is built from 17 residues. Germline CDR1 reads LNHNV; CDR2 reads YYDKDF (reference sequence). V shed 1 base and J shed 5 bases, with 15 bases lying between them.

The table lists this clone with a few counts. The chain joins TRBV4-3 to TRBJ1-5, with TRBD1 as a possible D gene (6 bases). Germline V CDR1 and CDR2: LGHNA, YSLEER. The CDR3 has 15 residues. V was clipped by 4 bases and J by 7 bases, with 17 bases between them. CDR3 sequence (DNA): TGCGCCAGCAGCCGATACGCAGGGGACGGGCAGCCCCAGCATTTT. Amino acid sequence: CASSRYAGDGQPQHF.

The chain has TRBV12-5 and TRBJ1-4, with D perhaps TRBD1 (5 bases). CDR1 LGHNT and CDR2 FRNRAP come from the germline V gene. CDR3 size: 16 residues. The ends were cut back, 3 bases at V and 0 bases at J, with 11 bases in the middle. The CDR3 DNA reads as TGTGCTAGTGGTTTCACCGGGGGTGCAACTAATGAAAAACTGTTTTTT. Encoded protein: CASGFTGGATNEKLFF.

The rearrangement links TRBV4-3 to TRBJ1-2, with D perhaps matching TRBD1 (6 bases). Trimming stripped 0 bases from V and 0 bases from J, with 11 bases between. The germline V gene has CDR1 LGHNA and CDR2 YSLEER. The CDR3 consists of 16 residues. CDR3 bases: TGCGCCAGCAGCCAAGAGTGGGGGCCAGCTAACTATGGCTACACCTTC. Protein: CASSQEWGPANYGYTF.

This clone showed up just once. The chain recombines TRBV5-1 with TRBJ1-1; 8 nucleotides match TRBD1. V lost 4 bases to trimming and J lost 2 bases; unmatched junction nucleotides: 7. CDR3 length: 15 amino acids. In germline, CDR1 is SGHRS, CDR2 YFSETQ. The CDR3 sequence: CASSGGQAKNTEAFF. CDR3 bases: TGCGCCAGCAGCGGGGGACAGGCGAAAAACACTGAAGCTTTCTTT.